These T cell receptor beta chains were read from a single sample in a study of cytotoxic CD8 clonotypes in ibrutinib-treated CLL. Assay: immunoSEQ multiplex PCR; the TCRdb copy retains only in-frame clones and omits some. The sample records 73,000 or so clones, about two thirds being singletons. This sample comprised PBMCs, obtained after 12 months of ibrutinib treatment. The receptors here all came from a human donor with chronic lymphocytic leukemia. Each CDR3 is given with its conserved first and last residue. The D gene is left open where the match is weak. Clone sizes are given selectively: once, few, many, or a class where the clone is expanded.

DNA: TGTGCCAGTAGTGGAGACGGTCTTGAAGCTTTCTTT
CDR3: CASSGDGLEAFF
V: TRBV19
D: -
J: TRBJ1-1
size: once

DNA: TGTGCCAGTAGTCGGGCGGGAGCCTACGAGCAGTACTTC
CDR3: CASSRAGAYEQYF
V: TRBV19
D: TRBD2
J: TRBJ2-7
size: -

DNA: TGCAGTGCTGAGGTCGGAACAGTTCAGTACTTC
CDR3: CSAEVGTVQYF
V: TRBV20-1
D: -
J: TRBJ2-7
size: few

DNA: TGTGCCAGCAGCTTAGATATCGGCGGGGGGAGCACAGATACGCAGTATTTT
CDR3: CASSLDIGGGSTDTQYF
V: TRBV7-8
D: TRBD2
J: TRBJ2-3
size: large

DNA: TGTGCCAGCAGCTCCAACCCCGGGACCTCAGGGTCACCCCTCCACTTT
CDR3: CASSSNPGTSGSPLHF
V: TRBV7-2
D: -
J: TRBJ1-6
size: few

DNA: TGTGCCAGCAGTGACCGGGACCCCGGTTTATACGAGCAGTACTTC
CDR3: CASSDRDPGLYEQYF
V: TRBV2
D: -
J: TRBJ2-7
size: -

DNA: TGTGCCAGCAGTTTGGAGGACAGGGGGCTCGGTTACTATGGCTACACCTTC
CDR3: CASSLEDRGLGYYGYTF
V: TRBV27
D: TRBD1
J: TRBJ1-2
size: -

DNA: TGTGCCAGCAGTTTGAGTCGGGATGAGCAGTTCTTC
CDR3: CASSLSRDEQFF
V: TRBV6-5
D: -
J: TRBJ2-1
size: -

DNA: TGTGCCAGCAGTCGGGACAGGGCTAATTCACCCCTCCACTTT
CDR3: CASSRDRANSPLHF
V: TRBV2
D: TRBD1
J: TRBJ1-6
size: -

DNA: TGCGCCAGCAGCTTGGTCAGGGAGGGAAATGAGCAGTTCTTC
CDR3: CASSLVREGNEQFF
V: TRBV5-1
D: TRBD2
J: TRBJ2-1
size: -

DNA: TGTGCCAGTAGTATATCCGGGACTATCAAGCAGTACTTC
CDR3: CASSISGTIKQYF
V: TRBV19
D: TRBD2
J: TRBJ2-7
size: -

DNA: TGTGCCAGCAGTTCCCCCTTCCTGAGTGAGCAGTACTTC
CDR3: CASSSPFLSEQYF
V: TRBV6-5
D: -
J: TRBJ2-7
size: few

DNA: TGTGCCTGGAAACCGGGGGCAGAAACCTACGAGCAGTACTTC
CDR3: CAWKPGAETYEQYF
V: TRBV30
D: -
J: TRBJ2-7
size: -

DNA: TGTGCCAGCAGCTTATTCGGCAGGGTAAACCAGCCCCAGCATTTT
CDR3: CASSLFGRVNQPQHF
V: TRBV7-2
D: -
J: TRBJ1-5
size: -

DNA: TGCAGCGTTGAAAGGGGATACACCGGGGAGCTGTTTTTT
CDR3: CSVERGYTGELFF
V: TRBV29-1
D: -
J: TRBJ2-2
size: -

DNA: TGTGCCAGCAGCTTTTTGGCCGGTACGCAGTATTTT
CDR3: CASSFLAGTQYF
V: TRBV5-6
D: -
J: TRBJ2-3
size: -

DNA: TGCAGTGCTAGTATGGGGGAGCAGTACTTC
CDR3: CSASMGEQYF
V: TRBV20-1
D: -
J: TRBJ2-7
size: once